Detailed here is one T cell receptor (beta chain). Its cognate antigen is unknown. These data belong to a study of cytomegalovirus exposure and HLA in healthy donors. Study results and limitations: In an earlier analysis, most TCR beta V segments were productive about 87% or about 30% of the time.

PCR amplification relied on 60 Vbeta primers (plus 13 Jbeta primers). The repertoire was sequenced with immunoSEQ multiplex PCR; TCRdb's copy has only in-frame clones and lacks some. Among 110,000 to 150,000 clones, 80% were seen once, and the ten largest hold roughly 4.5%. The germline V and J ends were trimmed by 0 bases and 0 bases, with 9 bases remaining between them. Germline V lookup: CDR1 SGHDN, CDR2 FVKESK. The CDR3 runs 16 residues. This receptor was identified in a middle-aged man in good health and CMV-seronegative. The specimen sequenced was PBMCs. This chain uses TRBV14 with TRBJ1-3; D unclear. This CDR3 is CASSQDLQLSGNTIYF. The CDR3 DNA sequence: TGTGCCAGCAGCCAAGACCTCCAACTCTCTGGAAACACCATATATTTT.